These 28 T cell receptor beta chains were sequenced from one sample in a study of neurological immune-mediated disorders. The time point was: longitudinal time-point 3. In TCRdb, the 5' RACE reads were re-called with MiXCR into one record per CDR3 protein. The sample holds approximately 47,000 distinct CDR3 sequences, roughly 13% seen once. The material sequenced was PBMCs. These receptor sequences come from a man aged 25 to 40 in good health.

This clonotype is judged medium-sized. The V and J genes are TRBV20-1 and TRBJ2-7, with TRBD1 matching over 8 bases. CDR3 length: 13 amino acids. The V and J ends lost 5 bases and 0 bases, in that order; junction bases with no gene match: 3. CDR1 and CDR2 from the germline V gene are DFQATT and SNEGSKA (reference sequence). The CDR3 sequence is CSAGDRSSYEQYF. DNA for the CDR3: TGCAGTGCTGGGGACAGGTCCTCCTACGAGCAGTACTTC.

This clonotype was detected many times. The chain has TRBV19 and TRBJ2-3; 7 bases map to TRBD2. Germline trimming cut 6 bases from V and 0 bases from J; bases unmatched to any gene: 6. Germline V lookup: CDR1 LNHDA, CDR2 SQIVND (reference sequence). The CDR3 loop spans 15 amino acids. The CDR3 bases are TGTGCCAGTAGCTGGACTAGTAAGAGCACAGATACGCAGTATTTT. This sequence encodes CASSWTSKSTDTQYF.

This clonotype came up many times. This rearrangement joins TRBV7-8 to TRBJ2-7; 9 bases line up with TRBD2. J lost 4 bases, V lost 2 bases, and 6 bases had no gene match. Looked up from germline, CDR1 is SGHVS and CDR2 is FQNEAQ. This CDR3 contains 15 residues. The CDR3 nucleotides read TGTGCCAGCAGCTTAATGGGCCTAGCGGGATACGAGCAGTACTTC. It yields the protein CASSLMGLAGYEQYF.

Ten or more counts support this clonotype. The CDR3 nucleotides are TGTGCCAGCAGCCCCCCTACTAGAGGACCCTACGAGCAGTACTTC. Translated: CASSPPTRGPYEQYF. The V gene is TRBV7-8, the J gene TRBJ2-7, with D possibly being TRBD2 (5 bases). The V end lost 5 bases, the J end lost 2 bases, and 16 bases lay between the germline ends. The germline V gene has CDR1 SGHVS and CDR2 FQNEAQ. This CDR3 spans 15 amino acids.

This clonotype was observed at least ten times. The chain employs TRBV5-6 and TRBJ2-7, with 8 bases fitting TRBD1. V gave up 0 bases and J gave up 2 bases; unmatched junction bases: 7. The CDR3 runs to 16 residues. From germline, CDR1 is SGHDT and CDR2 YYEEEE. The CDR3, as DNA: TGTGCCAGCAGCTTGGGTGGAGGGACAGGCCCCTACGAGCAGTACTTC. Translating it yields CASSLGGGTGPYEQYF.

This clonotype has at least ten counts. This sequence joins TRBV20-1 and TRBJ2-1; either TRBD1 or TRBD2 may fit D (5 bases each). V was cut by 6 bases and J by 3 bases, with 18 bases left in between. The CDR3 is 15 residues long. Per germline, CDR1 DFQATT and CDR2 SNEGSKA (reference sequence). The CDR3 loop reads CSARGAGNHYNEQFF. The CDR3 region has the DNA TGCAGTGCCCGAGGGGCTGGAAACCACTACAATGAGCAGTTCTTC.

This clonotype was picked up many times. V gene TRBV7-7 combines with J gene TRBJ2-2; a weak D match, TRBD1 (6 bases). The CDR3 length is 15 residues. Germline CDR1 reads SSHAT; CDR2 reads FNYEAQ (reference sequence). CDR3: CACITGTRGTGELFF. CDR3 DNA: TGTGCGTGTATCACCGGGACCAGGGGCACCGGGGAGCTGTTTTTT.

This clonotype has ten or more counts. The chain links TRBV5-1 to TRBJ2-1; TRBD2 is a possible D gene (6 bases). CDR1 is SGHRS, CDR2 YFSETQ, per germline. The CDR3 totals 12 residues. The V end was cut by 1 base, the J end by 10 bases, with 9 bases between. The CDR3 sequence is CASSLRAGEQFF. In DNA, the CDR3 is TGCGCCAGCAGCTTGAGGGCGGGGGAGCAGTTCTTC.

This clonotype appeared many times. The V gene is TRBV7-3, the J gene TRBJ2-7; tentatively, D is TRBD1 or TRBD2 (5 bases each). Deletions cut 1 base from V and 3 bases from J, with 13 bases between. There are 15 residues in the CDR3. Germline V CDR1 and CDR2: SGHTA, FQGTGA. CDR3 in DNA: TGTGCCAGCAGCTTAAGTTCCGGGACGGACTACGAGCAGTACTTC. Translating gives CASSLSSGTDYEQYF.

This clonotype was observed many times. The rearrangement joins TRBV5-1 to TRBJ2-7, with 10 positions matching TRBD2. This CDR3 is built from 14 residues. The germline gives CDR1 SGHRS, CDR2 YFSETQ. Losses at the gene ends were 3 bases for V and 6 bases for J; bases not matched to a gene: 6. The CDR3 DNA reads as TGCGCCAGCAGCTCTAGCGGGAGTTCGCGCGAGCAGTACTTC. Its translation is CASSSSGSSREQYF.

The table lists this clonotype with many counts. V gene TRBV6-5 combines with J gene TRBJ1-1; no reliable D call. The CDR3 is 14 amino acids. Germline assignment: CDR1 MNHEY and CDR2 SVGAGI. V lost 5 bases to trimming and J lost 4 bases, with 14 bases between them. Here the CDR3 reads CASSPRWDGTEAFF. The CDR3 coding sequence is TGTGCCAGCAGTCCTCGGTGGGATGGCACTGAAGCTTTCTTT.

This clonotype was counted ten times or more. The chain recombines TRBV28 with TRBJ1-2; no definite D call. Per the germline V gene, CDR1 is MDHEN and CDR2 is SYDVKM. The CDR3 loop spans 11 amino acids. Trimming stripped 5 bases from V and 2 bases from J, with 3 bases between. The CDR3: CASSRNYGYTF. CDR3 bases: TGTGCCAGCAGTAGAAACTATGGCTACACCTTC.

This clonotype has ten or more counts. The genes are TRBV10-3 and TRBJ2-3; no firm D call. This CDR3 spans 11 amino acids. V lost 3 bases and J lost 6, with 4 bases in between. Germline assignment: CDR1 ENHRY and CDR2 SYGVKD. The CDR3: CAISDRDTQYF. CDR3 coding DNA: TGTGCCATCAGTGATAGGGATACGCAGTATTTT.

V usage is TRBV5-1 and J usage is TRBJ2-7, with 8 nucleotides matching TRBD1. Germline CDR1 reads SGHRS; CDR2 reads YFSETQ. Trimming at V came to 1 base and at J to 3 bases, leaving 3 bases not matched to a gene. The CDR3 is 14 residues long. The CDR3 region is CASSLIGTGYEQYF. Written as DNA, the CDR3 is TGCGCCAGCAGCTTGATCGGGACAGGCTACGAGCAGTACTTC.

This clonotype was detected many times. The chain couples TRBV6-1 to TRBJ2-7, with D possibly matching TRBD2 (5 bases). This CDR3 spans 13 amino acids. Per the germline V gene, CDR1 is MNHNS and CDR2 is SASEGT. The ends were cut back, 2 bases at V and 7 bases at J, with 12 bases in the middle. The DNA of the CDR3 is TGTGCCAGCAGTGAATCGACTACTCTGGAGCAGTACTTC. Amino acid sequence: CASSESTTLEQYF.

This clonotype was counted at least ten times. This chain connects TRBV29-1 to TRBJ2-1; either TRBD1 or TRBD2 may fit D (5 bases each). V gave up 7 bases and J gave up 13 bases, with 23 bases separating them. The CDR3 is 13 amino acids. Germline-derived CDR1 and CDR2 are SQVTM and ANQGSEA. CDR3 in amino acids: CSGEPGPASLQFF. In DNA, the CDR3 is TGCAGCGGCGAGCCGGGACCGGCATCCCTACAGTTCTTC.

At least ten counts were recorded for this clonotype. The rearrangement joins TRBV5-1 to TRBJ2-7; possible D gene TRBD1, 5 bases. Looked up from germline, CDR1 is SGHRS and CDR2 is YFSETQ. The CDR3 contains 16 residues. Trimming shortened V by 0 bases and J by 3 bases, and 16 bases separated the two germline ends. CDR3 DNA sequence: TGCGCCAGCAGCTTGGGAAGGCAGGGAACCCACTACGAGCAGTACTTC. This sequence encodes CASSLGRQGTHYEQYF.

In its sample, this clonotype was seen many times. The rearrangement links TRBV29-1 to TRBJ1-1; possibly TRBD1 for D (5 bases). CDR1 is SQVTM and CDR2 is ANQGSEA in the germline V gene. The CDR3 is 13 residues long. Trimming pared 6 bases from V and 8 bases from J, leaving 19 bases between. The CDR3 bases are TGCAGCGTAGACCGGGCAGGGAGAGGCGAAGCTTTCTTT. This gives the protein CSVDRAGRGEAFF.

This clonotype has ten or more counts. This sequence joins TRBV20-1 and TRBJ2-3; 14 bases align to TRBD2. The V gene's germline CDR1 is DFQATT and CDR2 SNEGSKA (reference sequence). This CDR3 comprises 15 residues. J gave up 3 bases and V 6 bases, and 5 bases lay outside the gene matches. The DNA of the CDR3 is TGCAGTGCGCCGGGACTAGCGGGAGAGACAGATACGCAGTATTTT. Its protein product is CSAPGLAGETDTQYF.

This clonotype was seen repeatedly, ten times or more. The gene calls are TRBV5-1 and TRBJ2-2; no clear D. With 4 bases removed from V and 0 bases from J, the gap between germline ends came to 10 bases. Germline CDR1 SGHRS, CDR2 YFSETQ. This CDR3 is built from 15 residues. This CDR3 reads CASSPLVTNTGELFF. CDR3 sequence (DNA): TGCGCCAGCAGCCCGCTAGTTACGAACACCGGGGAGCTGTTTTTT.

The sample holds a few counts of this clonotype. The chain joins TRBV9 to TRBJ2-7; 9 positions agree with TRBD2. Germline CDR1 and CDR2: SGDLS and YYNGEE. With 3 bases clipped from V and 2 bases from J, the junction kept 9 bases outside the gene matches. CDR3 length: 16 residues. CDR3 DNA sequence: TGTGCCAGCAGCGCCGGAGGAGCGGGAGGCACCTACGAGCAGTACTTC. Amino acids: CASSAGGAGGTYEQYF.

This clonotype was found once. This chain joins TRBV5-5 and TRBJ1-5, with D possibly matching TRBD1 (5 bases). This CDR3 has 13 amino acids. V was trimmed by 1 base and J by 8 bases, leaving 10 bases between them. The germline V gene encodes CDR1 SGHKS and CDR2 YYEKEE (reference sequence). The CDR3 spells CASSLLGREPQHF. Written as DNA, the CDR3 is TGTGCCAGCAGCTTGTTGGGGCGGGAGCCCCAGCATTTT. The variable domain in full, with the rest retrieved from reference TRBV5-5 and TRBJ1-5, is DAGVTQSPTHLIKTRGQQVTLRCSPISGHKSVSWYQQVLGQGPQFIFQYYEKEERGRGNFPDRFSARQFPNYSSELNVNALLLGDSALYLCASSLLGREPQHFGDGTRLSIL.

This clonotype was seen many times. The chain recombines TRBV9 with TRBJ2-3; D is ambiguous. The germline gives CDR1 SGDLS, CDR2 YYNGEE. Trimming cost V 0 bases and J 2 bases, with 10 bases left between them. The CDR3 has 15 amino acids. The CDR3 coding sequence is TGTGCCAGCAGCGTAGAAGACGCCGACACAGATACGCAGTATTTT. Protein sequence: CASSVEDADTDTQYF.

In this sample, this clonotype turned up many times. The CDR3: CASSYEAYGTDTQYF. DNA for the CDR3: TGTGCCAGCAGTTACGAGGCCTACGGCACAGATACGCAGTATTTT. The J gene is TRBJ2-3, the V gene TRBV6-5; no reliable D call. This CDR3 contains 15 residues. The germline V gene encodes CDR1 MNHEY and CDR2 SVGAGI. Trimming cost V 2 bases and J 1 base, with 10 bases left between them.

Many counts were recorded for this clonotype. V gene TRBV5-1 combines with J gene TRBJ1-1; D uncertain. V was shortened by 0 bases and J by 1 base, with 10 bases between the two germline ends. CDR1 and CDR2 from the germline V gene are SGHRS and YFSETQ. The CDR3 is made up of 15 amino acids. Here the CDR3 reads CASSLGRFGNTEAFF. As DNA, the CDR3 is TGCGCCAGCAGCTTGGGCCGCTTCGGGAACACTGAAGCTTTCTTT.

The CDR3 reads CASSADPNTTLDTQYF. The CDR3 DNA is TGTGCCAGCAGCGCCGACCCAAACACCACTCTAGATACGCAGTATTTT. The genes are TRBV5-4 and TRBJ2-3; unclear D gene. CDR1 and CDR2 (germline): SGHNT, YYREEE (reference sequence). The V gene lost 4 bases and the J gene lost 5 bases, with 20 bases spanning the gap. The CDR3 runs 16 residues. Using reference TRBV5-4 and TRBJ2-3 for the parts outside the CDR3, the full variable domain is ETGVTQSPTHLIKTRGQQVTLRCSSQSGHNTVSWYQQALGQGPQFIFQYYREEENGRGNFPPRFSGLQFPNYSSELNVNALELDDSALYLCASSADPNTTLDTQYFGPGTRLTVL.

This clonotype was seen ten or more times. V is TRBV25-1 and J is TRBJ2-7, with a weak D call TRBD1 (5 bases). Germline values: CDR1 MGHDK, CDR2 SYGVNS. The CDR3 is 12 amino acids. The V and J ends lost 4 bases and 4 bases respectively, with 8 bases between them. The CDR3 nucleotides read TGTGCCAGCAGTGCCGACAGTTACGAGCAGTACTTC. This codes for CASSADSYEQYF.

This clonotype was observed at least ten times. V usage is TRBV5-1 and J usage is TRBJ2-1, with D uncertain. The CDR3 extends over 15 amino acids. V lost 6 bases and J lost 3, with 16 bases in between. Germline lookup yields CDR1 SGHRS and CDR2 YFSETQ. CDR3: CASTDSGLLYNEQFF. DNA of the CDR3: TGCGCCAGCACCGATTCGGGTCTTCTCTACAATGAGCAGTTCTTC.